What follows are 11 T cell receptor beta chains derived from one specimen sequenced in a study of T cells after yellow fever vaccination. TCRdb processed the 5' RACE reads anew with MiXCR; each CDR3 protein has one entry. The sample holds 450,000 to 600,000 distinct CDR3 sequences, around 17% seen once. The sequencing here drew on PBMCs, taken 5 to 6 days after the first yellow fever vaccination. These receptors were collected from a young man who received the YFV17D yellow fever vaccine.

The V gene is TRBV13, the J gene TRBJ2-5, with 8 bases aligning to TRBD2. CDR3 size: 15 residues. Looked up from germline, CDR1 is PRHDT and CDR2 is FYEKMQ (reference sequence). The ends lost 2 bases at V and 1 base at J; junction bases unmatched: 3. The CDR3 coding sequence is TGTGCCAGCAGCTTACCCGGGACTAGCCAAGAGACCCAGTACTTC. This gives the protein CASSLPGTSQETQYF. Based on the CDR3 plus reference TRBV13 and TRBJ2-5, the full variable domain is AAGVIQSPRHLIKEKRETATLKCYPIPRHDTVYWYQQGPGQDPQFLISFYEKMQSDKGSIPDRFSAQQFSDYHSELNMSSLELGDSALYFCASSLPGTSQETQYFGPGTRLLVL.

The CDR3 bases are TGTGCCAGCAGCCCCCGACAGGCGAATTCACCCCTCCACTTT. Translation gives CASSPRQANSPLHF. V gene TRBV4-2 combines with J gene TRBJ1-6; D might be TRBD1 (6 bases). Deletions cut 4 bases from V and 7 bases from J, with 11 bases between. From germline, CDR1 is LGHNA and CDR2 YNFKEQ. This CDR3 is 14 amino acids long.

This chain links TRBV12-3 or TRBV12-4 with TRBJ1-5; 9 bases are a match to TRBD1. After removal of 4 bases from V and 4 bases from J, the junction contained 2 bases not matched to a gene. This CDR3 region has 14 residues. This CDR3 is CASSWTGDNQPQHF. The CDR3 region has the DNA TGTGCCAGCAGTTGGACAGGGGATAATCAGCCCCAGCATTTT.

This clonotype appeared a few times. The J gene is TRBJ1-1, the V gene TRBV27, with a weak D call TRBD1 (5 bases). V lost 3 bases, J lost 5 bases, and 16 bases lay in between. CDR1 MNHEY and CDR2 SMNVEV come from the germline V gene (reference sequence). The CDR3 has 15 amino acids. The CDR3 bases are TGTGCCAGCAGTTTGCAGTCGATTGGGGGGACTGAAGCTTTCTTT. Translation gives CASSLQSIGGTEAFF.

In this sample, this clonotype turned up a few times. The CDR3 protein is CASSLPPGTFSYEQYF. CDR3 nucleotides: TGTGCCAGCAGCCTTCCGCCGGGGACCTTTTCCTACGAGCAGTACTTC. The J gene is TRBJ2-7, the V gene TRBV5-6; D could derive from TRBD1 or TRBD2 (5 bases each). V lost 4 bases and J 1 base, leaving 18 bases between the germline ends. The CDR3 consists of 16 residues. Germline CDR1 reads SGHDT; CDR2 reads YYEEEE. Supplemented by reference TRBV5-6 and TRBJ2-7, the full variable domain reads DAGVTQSPTHLIKTRGQQVTLRCSPKSGHDTVSWYQQALGQGPQFIFQYYEEEERQRGNFPDRFSGHQFPNYSSELNVNALLLGDSALYLCASSLPPGTFSYEQYFGPGTRLTVT.

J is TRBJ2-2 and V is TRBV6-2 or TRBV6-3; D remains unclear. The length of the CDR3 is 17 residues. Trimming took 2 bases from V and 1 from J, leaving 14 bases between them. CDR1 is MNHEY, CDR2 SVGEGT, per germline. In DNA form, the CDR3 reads TGTGCCAGCAGTTACGGGCGTCCCGGGCTGAACACCGGGGAGCTGTTTTTT. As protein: CASSYGRPGLNTGELFF.

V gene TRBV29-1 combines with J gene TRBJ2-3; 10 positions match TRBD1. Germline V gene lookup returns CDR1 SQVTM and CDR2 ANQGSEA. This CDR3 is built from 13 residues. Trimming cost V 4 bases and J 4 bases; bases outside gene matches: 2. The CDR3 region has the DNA TGCAGCGTTGCCGGGACAGGGGCAGATACGCAGTATTTT. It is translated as CSVAGTGADTQYF.

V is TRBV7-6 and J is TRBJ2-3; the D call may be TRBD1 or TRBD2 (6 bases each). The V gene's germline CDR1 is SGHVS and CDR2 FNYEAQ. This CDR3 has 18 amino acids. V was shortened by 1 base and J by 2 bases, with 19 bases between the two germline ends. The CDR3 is CASSLGGPGAAYTDTQYF. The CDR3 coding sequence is TGTGCCAGCAGCTTAGGCGGGCCGGGGGCCGCGTACACAGATACGCAGTATTTT.

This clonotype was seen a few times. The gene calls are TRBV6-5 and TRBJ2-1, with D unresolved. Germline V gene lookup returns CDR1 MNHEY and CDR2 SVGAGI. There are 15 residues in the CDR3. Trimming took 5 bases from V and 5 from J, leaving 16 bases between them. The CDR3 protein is CASSNGQELNNEQFF. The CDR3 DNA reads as TGTGCCAGCAGTAACGGGCAGGAACTGAACAATGAGCAGTTCTTC.

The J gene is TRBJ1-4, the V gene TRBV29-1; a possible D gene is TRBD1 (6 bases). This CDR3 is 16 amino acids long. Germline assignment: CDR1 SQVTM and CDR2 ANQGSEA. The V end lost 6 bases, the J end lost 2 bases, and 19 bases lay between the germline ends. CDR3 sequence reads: CSVTPGGGGTNEKLFF. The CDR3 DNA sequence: TGCAGCGTGACGCCCGGAGGGGGGGGGACTAATGAAAAACTGTTTTTT. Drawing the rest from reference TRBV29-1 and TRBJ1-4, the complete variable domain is SAVISQKPSRDICQRGTSLTIQCQVDSQVTMMFWYRQQPGQSLTLIATANQGSEATYESGFVIDKFPISRPNLTFSTLTVSNMSPEDSSIYLCSVTPGGGGTNEKLFFGSGTQLSVL.

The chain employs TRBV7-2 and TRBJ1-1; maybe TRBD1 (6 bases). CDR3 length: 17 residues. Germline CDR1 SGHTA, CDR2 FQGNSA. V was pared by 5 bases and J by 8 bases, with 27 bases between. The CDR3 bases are TGTGCCAGCAGCCAAACACCGCCCCGGGGGGCTGGTATGGAAGCTTTCTTT. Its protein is CASSQTPPRGAGMEAFF.